The present entry profiles one T cell receptor (beta chain) with its context. Its specificity is not known. The sample carries other DNA sequences with the same CDR3. The data derive from a study of cytotoxic CD8 clonotypes in ibrutinib-treated CLL. Background on the study: Responses comprised 24 partial and 2 complete; at median around 67 months, roughly 15 remained remitted and some twelve progressed.

The CDR3 is made up of 14 amino acids. Trimming stripped 2 bases from V and 2 bases from J, with 10 bases between. CDR1 and CDR2 from the germline V gene are GTSNPN and SVGIG (reference sequence). Findings and caveats of the study: While tracking circulating CD8+ T-cell counts, baseline clonality exceeded that of age-matched healthy donors.

Depth targeted 1 in 200,000 to 1 in 1 million T cells, averaging 10x coverage per clonotype. TCRdb keeps only in-frame clones here, not all; method: immunoSEQ multiplex PCR. Of about 310,000 clones listed, about 77% are singletons. The sequence was obtained from a human donor with chronic lymphocytic leukemia. The chain carries TRBV30 and TRBJ1-5, with D hard to call. The specimen comprised PBMCs, sampled before ibrutinib treatment. CDR3 nucleotide sequence: TGTGCCTGGAGTAGAGGGCAGGGCAATCAGCCCCAGCATTTT. Amino acids: CAWSRGQGNQPQHF. Drawing the rest from reference TRBV30 and TRBJ1-5, the complete variable domain is SQTIHQWPATLVQPVGSPLSLECTVEGTSNPNLYWYRQAAGRGLQLLFYSVGIGQISSEVPQNLSASRPQDRQFILSSKKLLLSDSGFYLCAWSRGQGNQPQHFGDGTRLSIL.